This TCR beta chain was recovered during a study of blood T cells in healthy people across ages. A second PCR of about 7 to 12 cycles used a sample-barcoded 5' primer and a J-beta primer mix. TCRdb reprocessed the 5' RACE reads via MiXCR and lists one record per CDR3 protein. The data show about 1.4 million distinct CDR3 sequences, almost 60% seen once. In this sample, this clonotype turned up a few times. Its antigen remains unknown. Between the trimmed V and J ends, which lost 4 bases and 8 bases, there was a span of 10 bases. There are 12 residues in the CDR3. Germline CDR1 SGHTA, CDR2 FQGNSA. Findings and limits, study-wide: More naive CD4+ cells and higher diversity marked long-lived donors relative to aged donors.

This chain links TRBV7-2 with TRBJ2-3; D is unresolved. This receptor was identified in a man aged 18 to 35 in good health. Sequenced: blood. CDR3 DNA: TGTGCCAGCAGCTACACCTTTGGTACGCAGTATTTT. It translates to CASSYTFGTQYF.